One and the same sample provided the 4 T cell receptor beta chains below, sequenced in a study of naive and memory T cell subsets. Two oligonucleotides, mixed equimolar, formed the beta constant-region primer covering TRBC1 and TRBC2. Using its own MiXCR run on the UMI-ligation and nested PCR reads, TCRdb lists one record per CDR3 protein. The data contain some 83,000 distinct CDR3 sequences, around 14% of them seen just once; the ten biggest clones take up 0.9% to 0.95%. Sequencing used central memory CD4+ T cells from blood. The receptors were sampled from a human donor in good health.

J is TRBJ1-4 and V is TRBV28; no clear D gene. CDR1 and CDR2 (germline): MDHEN, SYDVKM. This CDR3 is 13 amino acids long. V lost 2 bases to trimming and J lost 0 bases, with 1 base between them. Written as DNA, the CDR3 is TGTGCCAGCAGTTTACCAACTAATGAAAAACTGTTTTTT. Translating it yields CASSLPTNEKLFF.

The chain links TRBV27 to TRBJ2-3, with D possibly TRBD2 on 5 matching bases. The germline V gene encodes CDR1 MNHEY and CDR2 SMNVEV (reference sequence). The length of the CDR3 is 13 residues. V gave up 8 bases and J gave up 6 bases, with 15 bases separating them. In DNA form, the CDR3 reads TGTGCCAGCGCACTGATAAGAGGGGATACGCAGTATTTT. Translating gives CASALIRGDTQYF.

J is TRBJ2-2 and V is TRBV12-3 or TRBV12-4, with unresolved D. V lost 3 bases, J lost 4 bases, and 12 bases lay in between. This CDR3 contains 15 residues. The CDR3 loop is CASSFTPLGTGELFF. The DNA for the CDR3 is TGTGCCAGCAGTTTTACACCCTTGGGCACCGGGGAGCTGTTTTTT.

This clonotype was found many times. The rearrangement links TRBV12-3 or TRBV12-4 to TRBJ1-3, with a possible D match to TRBD1 (5 bases). The V end was cut by 6 bases, the J end by 8 bases, with 11 bases between. The CDR3 is made up of 12 amino acids. CDR3 in amino acids: CASSRDFDTIYF. CDR3 bases: TGTGCCAGCAGCAGGGACTTCGACACCATATATTTT.